These 27 T cell receptor beta chains were sequenced from one sample in a study of blood T cell repertoires in COVID-19. The assay was immunoSEQ multiplex PCR, and TCRdb's table has in-frame clones only and misses some. Counted here are under 250,000 clones, around nine tenths occurring once; the ten biggest clones make up roughly a sixth. Sequencing was performed on peripheral blood. These receptors came from a man aged 45-60 years with COVID-19, enrolled during active disease.

This clone has just a few counts. V usage is TRBV7-6 and J usage is TRBJ1-4; TRBD1 matches at 9 bases. V shed 6 bases, J shed 8 bases, and the junction held 10 bases outside the gene matches. Germline V lookup: CDR1 SGHVS, CDR2 FNYEAQ. The CDR3 loop spans 15 amino acids. The CDR3 nucleotides are TGTGCCAGCAGTATGCCGACAGGGGGTGACGAAAAACTGTTTTTT. It codes for CASSMPTGGDEKLFF.

The chain recombines TRBV27 with TRBJ2-1, with 7 nucleotides matching TRBD1. Unmatched junction bases numbered 8, after V lost 7 bases and J lost 5 bases. In germline, CDR1 is MNHEY, CDR2 SMNVEV (reference sequence). The length of the CDR3 is 14 residues. This chain's CDR3 is CASIKWGTDNEQFF. As DNA, the CDR3 is TGTGCCAGCATCAAGTGGGGGACAGACAATGAGCAGTTCTTC.

The chain uses TRBV6-5 and TRBJ1-4; unclear D gene. CDR3 size: 14 residues. CDR1 is MNHEY and CDR2 is SVGAGI in the germline V gene. V lost 0 bases and J lost 3, with 5 bases in between. The CDR3 reads CASSYSQPNEKLFF. Here the CDR3 DNA reads TGTGCCAGCAGTTACTCACAACCTAATGAAAAACTGTTTTTT.

The chain joins TRBV6-5 to TRBJ1-6, with 7 bases identical to TRBD1. The V gene's germline CDR1 is MNHEY and CDR2 SVGAGI. The CDR3 totals 15 residues. Losses at the gene ends were 2 bases for V and 7 bases for J; bases not matched to a gene: 5. The chain's CDR3 is CASSYTTGSNSPLHF. Written as DNA, the CDR3 is TGTGCCAGCAGTTACACGACAGGGAGCAATTCACCCCTCCACTTT.

J is TRBJ1-2 and V is TRBV2; TRBD1 is a possible D gene (6 bases). Germline V gene data show CDR1 as SNHLY and CDR2 as FYNNEI. Between the trimmed V and J ends, which lost 6 bases and 13 bases, there was a span of 21 bases. The CDR3 extends over 13 amino acids. For the CDR3, the DNA is TGTGCCAGCAGAGAGGGACATCAAGGTGGGCTCACCTTC. It codes for CASREGHQGGLTF.

This chain joins TRBV3-1 (or the pseudogene TRBV3-2) and TRBJ1-3; possible D gene TRBD1, 6 bases. Between the trimmed V and J ends, which lost 2 bases and 0 bases, there was a span of 11 bases. This CDR3 has 16 amino acids. CDR1 is LGHDT, CDR2 YNNKEL, per germline (reference sequence). In nucleotides, the CDR3 is TGTGCCAGCAGCCAAAGGACAGCAAACTCTGGAAACACCATATATTTT. Its translation: CASSQRTANSGNTIYF.

The chain combines TRBV11-2 with TRBJ2-3, with 8 bases matching TRBD1. With 2 bases clipped from V and 4 bases from J, the junction kept 11 bases outside the gene matches. This CDR3 is built from 17 residues. Germline CDR1 is SGHAT and CDR2 is FQNNGV. The CDR3 region has the DNA TGTGCCAGCAGCTTAAACGCGGGACGACAGGGGTCAGATACGCAGTATTTT. The encoded protein is CASSLNAGRQGSDTQYF.

The CDR3 sequence is CASSRRGGFVADTQYF. The CDR3 region has the DNA TGTGCCAGCAGCAGGCGGGGGGGCTTTGTTGCAGATACGCAGTATTTT. The chain links TRBV9 to TRBJ2-3; 9 nucleotides match TRBD2. Germline-derived CDR1 and CDR2 are SGDLS and YYNGEE. The ends lost 4 bases at V and 4 bases at J; junction bases unmatched: 10. This CDR3 contains 16 residues.

This chain uses TRBV18 with TRBJ1-4, with D maybe TRBD1 (5 bases). This CDR3 spans 16 amino acids. Germline V CDR1 and CDR2: KGHSH, LQKENI. Trimming took 1 base from V and 2 from J, leaving 11 bases between them. The CDR3 sequence: CASSPLGGTTNEKLFF. Written as DNA, the CDR3 is TGTGCCAGCTCACCACTTGGAGGGACGACTAATGAAAAACTGTTTTTT.

This clone was observed a handful of times. This sequence joins TRBV7-9 and TRBJ1-3; no reliable D call. The CDR3 length is 15 residues. Germline-derived CDR1 and CDR2 are SEHNR and FQNEAQ (reference sequence). V lost 1 base to trimming and J lost 0 bases, with 7 bases between them. The CDR3 is CASSLDGNSGNTIYF. DNA for the CDR3: TGTGCCAGCAGCTTAGACGGGAACTCTGGAAACACCATATATTTT.

The chain couples TRBV19 to TRBJ1-2; D is possibly TRBD1 (5 bases). The CDR3 totals 15 residues. Trimming cost V 1 base and J 5 bases, with 14 bases left between them. Germline V gene sequence: CDR1 LNHDA, CDR2 SQIVND (reference sequence). The CDR3, as DNA: TGTGCCAGTAGTATAGTCACAGGTGATGGATATGGCTACACCTTC. Its translation is CASSIVTGDGYGYTF.

The rearrangement joins TRBV18 to TRBJ2-3; 10 positions agree with TRBD2. This CDR3 comprises 17 residues. Germline values: CDR1 KGHSH, CDR2 LQKENI. The junction had 8 bases not matched to a gene; V was cut back by 0 bases and J by 5 bases. The CDR3: CASSPPGLAGVRDTQYF. CDR3 DNA sequence: TGTGCCAGCTCACCACCTGGCCTAGCGGGAGTTAGAGATACGCAGTATTTT.

This clone was counted between two and nine times. The sample has other DNA sequences that encode this CDR3 too. The chain is built from TRBV19 and TRBJ1-5, with 9 bases aligning to TRBD1. V shed 5 bases, J shed 4 bases, and the junction held 3 bases outside the gene matches. The length of the CDR3 is 14 residues. The germline CDR1 and CDR2 sequences are LNHDA and SQIVND (reference sequence). CDR3 coding DNA: TGTGCCAGTAGTCCTGACAGGGGGAATCAGCCCCAGCATTTT. Protein sequence: CASSPDRGNQPQHF.

The chain carries TRBV5-1 and TRBJ1-1; TRBD1 aligns across 9 bases. This CDR3 is 14 amino acids long. CDR1 and CDR2 (germline): SGHRS, YFSETQ. V lost 5 bases, J lost 2 bases, and 4 bases stayed unmatched. This CDR3 is CASRPGQGNTEAFF. CDR3 coding DNA: TGCGCCAGCAGGCCGGGACAGGGAAACACTGAAGCTTTCTTT.

The rearrangement joins TRBV2 to TRBJ1-5; D uncertain. Trimming left V 2 bases short and J 5 bases short, with 7 bases between. The CDR3 totals 13 residues. CDR1 SNHLY and CDR2 FYNNEI come from the germline V gene. CDR3 amino acids: CASSEFRDQPQHF. As DNA, the CDR3 is TGTGCCAGCAGTGAATTTAGAGATCAGCCCCAGCATTTT.

The chain couples TRBV5-1 to TRBJ2-3; 7 nucleotides line up with TRBD1. The trim removed 4 bases at V and 0 bases at J, leaving 5 bases unmatched. CDR1 and CDR2 from the germline V gene are SGHRS and YFSETQ. This CDR3 has 15 residues. The CDR3 protein is CASSEGQTSTDTQYF. The CDR3 DNA reads TGCGCCAGCAGCGAGGGACAGACTAGCACAGATACGCAGTATTTT. The complete variable domain, with remaining parts taken from reference TRBV5-1 and TRBJ2-3, reads KAGVTQTPRYLIKTRGQQVTLSCSPISGHRSVSWYQQTPGQGLQFLFEYFSETQRNKGNFPGRFSGRQFSNSRSEMNVSTLELGDSALYLCASSEGQTSTDTQYFGPGTRLTVL.

V and J are TRBV7-2 and TRBJ2-1; D uncertain. The CDR3 runs to 14 residues. The V end was cut by 1 base, the J end by 7 bases, with 11 bases between. Per the germline V gene, CDR1 is SGHTA and CDR2 is FQGNSA. The CDR3 DNA follows: TGTGCCAGCAGCTTAGGGTCGCGGCCAAATGAGCAGTTCTTC. This encodes CASSLGSRPNEQFF.

In its sample, this clone was seen once. The DNA for the CDR3 is TGTGCCAGCAGTGTAGCAGGGGCCGACACAGATACGCAGTATTTT. Its protein product is CASSVAGADTDTQYF. This chain connects TRBV6-1 to TRBJ2-3; D may be TRBD1 (6 bases). Looked up from germline, CDR1 is MNHNS and CDR2 is SASEGT. This CDR3 comprises 15 residues. The ends were cut back, 4 bases at V and 2 bases at J, with 13 bases in the middle.

V usage is TRBV12-3 or TRBV12-4 and J usage is TRBJ1-2, with 8 bases identical to TRBD1. V lost 5 bases and J lost 7; bases outside the gene matches: 6. The CDR3 is 13 residues long. CDR3 loop: CASSGRGQGGYTF. CDR3 in DNA: TGTGCCAGCAGTGGCAGGGGGCAAGGTGGCTACACCTTC.

Here the CDR3 reads CASSQGTGDYGYTF. In DNA form, the CDR3 reads TGCGCCAGCAGCCAAGGGACAGGGGACTATGGCTACACCTTC. J is TRBJ1-2 and V is TRBV4-3; 9 positions match TRBD1. Germline-derived CDR1 and CDR2 are LGHNA and YSLEER. The CDR3 spans 14 residues. With V trimmed by 1 base and J by 3 bases, 0 bases remained unmatched.

This clone has just one count. This sequence joins TRBV28 and TRBJ2-4; a possible D gene is TRBD1 (6 bases). The ends were cut back, 5 bases at V and 8 bases at J, with 31 bases in the middle. The CDR3 contains 19 residues. Germline-derived CDR1 and CDR2 are MDHEN and SYDVKM. CDR3 amino acids: CASSPTRPQDRSSRYIQYF. CDR3 in DNA: TGTGCCAGCAGTCCCACCCGGCCACAAGACAGGAGCTCCCGCTACATTCAGTACTTC.

This clone was recorded only once. The chain recombines TRBV5-4 with TRBJ1-1; no definite D call. V was trimmed by 2 bases and J by 5 bases, leaving 7 bases between them. CDR3 length: 12 residues. Germline CDR1 and CDR2: SGHNT and YYREEE (reference sequence). The DNA for the CDR3 is TGTGCCAGCAGCTTACCGGAGACTGAAGCTTTCTTT. This codes for CASSLPETEAFF.

This chain joins TRBV3-1 (or the pseudogene TRBV3-2) and TRBJ1-2; D not resolved. There are 15 residues in the CDR3. The V end lost 0 bases, the J end lost 2 bases, and 10 bases lay between the germline ends. Germline lookup yields CDR1 LGHDT and CDR2 YNNKEL (reference sequence). Here the CDR3 reads CASSQDPGTNYGYTF. CDR3 bases: TGTGCCAGCAGCCAAGACCCCGGTACCAACTATGGCTACACCTTC.

Of note for this clone: Germline and junction disagree at one end, which may indicate a read error. This chain links TRBV2 with TRBJ2-7; 8 nucleotides match TRBD2. The germline CDR1 and CDR2 sequences are SNHLY and FYNNEI. The CDR3 totals 12 residues. CDR3 protein: CASSGDSFGGDF. DNA of the CDR3: TGTGCCAGCAGCGGCGACTCCTTCGGGGGGGACTTC.

This CDR3 is CAWSVQGVIAKNIQYF. In DNA, the CDR3 is TGTGCCTGGAGTGTTCAGGGGGTGATCGCCAAAAACATTCAGTACTTC. V usage is TRBV30 and J usage is TRBJ2-4; 7 nucleotides agree with TRBD1. Germline V lookup: CDR1 GTSNPN, CDR2 SVGIG (reference sequence). The CDR3 is 16 amino acids. V was pared by 0 bases and J by 1 base, with 6 bases of the junction left unmatched.

This chain joins TRBV21-1 and TRBJ1-2; the D call in the table, TRBD1, was not verified against the DNA. TRBV21-1 is listed as a pseudogene. This CDR3 has 16 residues. DNA of the CDR3: TGTGCCAGCAGCCGTTACAGGGGGCAACCTGACTATGGCTACACCTTC. It is translated as CASSRYRGQPDYGYTF.

This clone was seen a handful of times. V is TRBV18 and J is TRBJ2-1, with TRBD1 matching over 11 bases. The CDR3 spans 15 residues. Losses at the gene ends were 4 bases for V and 7 bases for J; bases not matched to a gene: 6. The germline gives CDR1 KGHSH, CDR2 LQKENI. CDR3 residues: CASSQGTGGTNEQFF. In DNA form, the CDR3 reads TGTGCCAGCTCACAAGGGACAGGGGGTACAAATGAGCAGTTCTTC.